This entry features one T cell receptor (beta chain) sequence. The data belong to a study of blood T cell repertoires in COVID-19. As for the study in general: Samples of COVID-19 (acute and convalescent) were obtained from the United States, Italy and Spain.

Participants' own reports of clinical history determined their cohort assignment. Recovered status in Cohort 3 required two negative PCRs, clearance, or symptom resolution. Trimming took off 2 bases at V and 6 bases at J, with 11 bases between the two ends. Germline CDR1 and CDR2: MNHEY and SVGAGI. The CDR3 is 15 residues long. Only in-frame clones appear in the TCRdb table, and some are missing; sequencing was by immunoSEQ multiplex PCR. The data contain roughly 520,000 clones, 70% to 90% of them singletons. The sequencing input was PBMCs or T cells enriched from blood (not recorded which). The chain uses TRBV6-5 and TRBJ1-6; tentative D call: TRBD1 (5 bases). This clonotype originated in a woman aged 35 to 49 who had recovered from COVID-19. The CDR3 DNA sequence: TGTGCCAGCAGTTACCCGCGCGGGGCTAATTCACCCCTCCACTTT. Its translation: CASSYPRGANSPLHF.